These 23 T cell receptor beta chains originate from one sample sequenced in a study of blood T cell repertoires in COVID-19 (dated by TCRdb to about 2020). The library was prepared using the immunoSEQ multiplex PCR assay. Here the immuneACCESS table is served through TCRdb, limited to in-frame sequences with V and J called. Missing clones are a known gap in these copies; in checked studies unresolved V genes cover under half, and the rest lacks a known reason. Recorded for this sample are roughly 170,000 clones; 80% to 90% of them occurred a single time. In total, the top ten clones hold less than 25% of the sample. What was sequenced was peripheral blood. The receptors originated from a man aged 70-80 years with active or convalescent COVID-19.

The CDR3 bases are TGTGCCAGTACCCTGCTAGCGGGGGGGTACTACGAGCAGTACTTC. It encodes CASTLLAGGYYEQYF. The chain couples TRBV7-8 to TRBJ2-7; 12 positions match TRBD2. Germline values: CDR1 SGHVS, CDR2 FQNEAQ. J gave up 3 bases and V 9 bases, and 9 bases lay outside the gene matches. The CDR3 has 15 amino acids. Looking up the rest from reference TRBV7-8 and TRBJ2-7 gives the full variable domain: GAGVSQSPRYKVAKRGQDVALRCDPISGHVSLFWYQQALGQGPEFLTYFQNEAQLDKSGLPSDRFFAERPEGSVSTLKIQRTQQEDSAVYLCASTLLAGGYYEQYFGPGTRLTVT.

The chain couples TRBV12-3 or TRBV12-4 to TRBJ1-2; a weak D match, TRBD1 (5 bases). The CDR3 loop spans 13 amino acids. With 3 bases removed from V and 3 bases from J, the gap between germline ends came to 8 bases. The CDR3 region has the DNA TGTGCCAGCAGTTTCTTGACAGACTATGGCTACACCTTC. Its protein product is CASSFLTDYGYTF.

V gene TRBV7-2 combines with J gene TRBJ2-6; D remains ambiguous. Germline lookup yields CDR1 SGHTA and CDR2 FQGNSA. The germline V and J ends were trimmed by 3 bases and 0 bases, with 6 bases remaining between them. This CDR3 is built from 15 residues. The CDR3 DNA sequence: TGTGCCAGCAGCTTCCAGATCTCTGGGGCCAACGTCCTGACTTTC. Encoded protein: CASSFQISGANVLTF.

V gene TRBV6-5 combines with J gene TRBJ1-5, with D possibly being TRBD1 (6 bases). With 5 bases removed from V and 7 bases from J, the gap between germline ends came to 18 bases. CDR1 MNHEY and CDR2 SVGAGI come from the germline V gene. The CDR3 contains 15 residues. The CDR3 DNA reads TGTGCCAGCAGTCCCCGGGGGGCAGGGTTACAGCCCCAGCATTTT. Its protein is CASSPRGAGLQPQHF.

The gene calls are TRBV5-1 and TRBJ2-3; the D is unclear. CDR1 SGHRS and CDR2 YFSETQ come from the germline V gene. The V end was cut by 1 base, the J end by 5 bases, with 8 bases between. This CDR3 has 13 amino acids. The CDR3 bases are TGCGCCAGCAGCTTGTCCGGAGTAGATACGCAGTATTTT. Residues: CASSLSGVDTQYF.

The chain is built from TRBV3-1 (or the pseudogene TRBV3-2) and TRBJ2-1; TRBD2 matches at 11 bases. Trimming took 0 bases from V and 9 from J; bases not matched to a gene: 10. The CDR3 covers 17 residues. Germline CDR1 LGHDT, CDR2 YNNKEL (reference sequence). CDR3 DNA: TGTGCCAGCAGCCAAGAACTAGCGGGAGACTCCCACGGTGAGCAGTTCTTC. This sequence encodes CASSQELAGDSHGEQFF.

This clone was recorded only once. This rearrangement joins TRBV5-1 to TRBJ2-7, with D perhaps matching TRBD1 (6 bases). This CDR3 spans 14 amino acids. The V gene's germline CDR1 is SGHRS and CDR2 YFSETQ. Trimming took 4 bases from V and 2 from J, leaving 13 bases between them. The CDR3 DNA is TGCGCCAGCAGCATGACAGGTCCTGCCTACGAGCAGTACTTC. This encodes CASSMTGPAYEQYF.

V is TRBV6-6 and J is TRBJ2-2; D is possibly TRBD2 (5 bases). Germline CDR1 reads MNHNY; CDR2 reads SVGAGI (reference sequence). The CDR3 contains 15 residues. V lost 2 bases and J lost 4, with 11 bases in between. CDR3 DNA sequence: TGTGCCAGCAGTTACGAGGGCCCGAGCACCGGGGAGCTGTTTTTT. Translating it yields CASSYEGPSTGELFF.

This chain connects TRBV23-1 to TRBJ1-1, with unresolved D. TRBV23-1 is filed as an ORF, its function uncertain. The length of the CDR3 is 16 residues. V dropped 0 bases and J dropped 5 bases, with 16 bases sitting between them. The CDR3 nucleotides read TGCGCCAGCAGTCAATCGGCGGGCCCTATGAGGACTGAAGCTTTCTTT. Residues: CASSQSAGPMRTEAFF.

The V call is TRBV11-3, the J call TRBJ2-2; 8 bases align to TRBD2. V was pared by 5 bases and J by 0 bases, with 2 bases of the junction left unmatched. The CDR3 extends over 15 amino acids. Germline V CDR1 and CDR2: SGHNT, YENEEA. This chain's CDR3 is CASSPSGSNTGELFF. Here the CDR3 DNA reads TGTGCCAGCAGCCCTAGCGGGTCGAACACCGGGGAGCTGTTTTTT. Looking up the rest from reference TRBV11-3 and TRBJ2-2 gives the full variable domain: EAGVVQSPRYKIIEKKQPVAFWCNPISGHNTLYWYLQNLGQGPELLIRYENEEAVDDSQLPKDRFSAERLKGVDSTLKIQPAELGDSAVYLCASSPSGSNTGELFFGEGSRLTVL.

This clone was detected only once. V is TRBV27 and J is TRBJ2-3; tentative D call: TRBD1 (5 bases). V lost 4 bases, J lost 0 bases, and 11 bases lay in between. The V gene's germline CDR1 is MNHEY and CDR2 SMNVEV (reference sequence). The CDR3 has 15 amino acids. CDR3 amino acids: CASSSPTVSTDTQYF. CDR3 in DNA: TGTGCCAGCAGTTCCCCGACAGTTAGCACAGATACGCAGTATTTT.

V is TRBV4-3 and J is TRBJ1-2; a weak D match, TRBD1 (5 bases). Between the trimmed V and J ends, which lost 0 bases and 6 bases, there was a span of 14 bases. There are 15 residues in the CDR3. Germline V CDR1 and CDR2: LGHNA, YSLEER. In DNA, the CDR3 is TGCGCCAGCAGCCAAGACCGTCAGGGAAATGATGGCTACACCTTC. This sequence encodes CASSQDRQGNDGYTF.

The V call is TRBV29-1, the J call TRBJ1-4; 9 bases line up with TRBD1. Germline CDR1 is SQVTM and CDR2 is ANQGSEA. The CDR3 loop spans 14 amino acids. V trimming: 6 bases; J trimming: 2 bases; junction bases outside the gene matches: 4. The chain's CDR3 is CSVGGTGTNEKLFF. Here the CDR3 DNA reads TGCAGCGTAGGAGGGACAGGGACTAATGAAAAACTGTTTTTT.

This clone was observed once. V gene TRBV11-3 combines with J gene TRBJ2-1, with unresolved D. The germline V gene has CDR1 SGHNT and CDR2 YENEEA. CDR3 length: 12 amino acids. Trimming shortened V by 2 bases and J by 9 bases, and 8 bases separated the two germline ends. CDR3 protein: CASSLTGSEQFF. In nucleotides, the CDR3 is TGTGCCAGCAGCTTAACCGGGTCTGAGCAGTTCTTC.

CDR3 nucleotide sequence: TGTGCCAGCAGTGAAGGTTTCCGGGGTCGGCAGCCCCAGCATTTT. As protein: CASSEGFRGRQPQHF. J is TRBJ1-5 and V is TRBV2, with D uncertain. Germline V gives CDR1 SNHLY, CDR2 FYNNEI. With 1 base removed from V and 7 bases from J, the gap between germline ends came to 14 bases. This CDR3 is built from 15 residues.

Here the CDR3 reads CASSARQWETQYF. DNA for the CDR3: TGTGCCAGCAGCGCCCGACAGTGGGAGACCCAGTACTTC. V usage is TRBV9 and J usage is TRBJ2-5, with D possibly TRBD1 on 5 matching bases. V was trimmed by 3 bases and J by 5 bases, leaving 11 bases between them. Germline CDR1 SGDLS, CDR2 YYNGEE. This CDR3 has 13 amino acids.

Here the CDR3 DNA reads TGTGCCAGCTTCCGGGGGACAGGGTTAACAGATACGCAGTATTTT. It translates to CASFRGTGLTDTQYF. This chain connects TRBV18 to TRBJ2-3; 9 positions match TRBD1. This CDR3 has 15 residues. Trimming took 7 bases from V and 3 from J; bases not matched to a gene: 8. Per the germline V gene, CDR1 is KGHSH and CDR2 is LQKENI.

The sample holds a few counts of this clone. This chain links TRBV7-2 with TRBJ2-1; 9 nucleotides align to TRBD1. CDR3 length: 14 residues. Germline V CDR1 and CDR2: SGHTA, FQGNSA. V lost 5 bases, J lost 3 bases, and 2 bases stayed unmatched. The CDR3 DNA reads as TGTGCCAGCAGCCCGGGACAGGGCTACAATGAGCAGTTCTTC. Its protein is CASSPGQGYNEQFF.

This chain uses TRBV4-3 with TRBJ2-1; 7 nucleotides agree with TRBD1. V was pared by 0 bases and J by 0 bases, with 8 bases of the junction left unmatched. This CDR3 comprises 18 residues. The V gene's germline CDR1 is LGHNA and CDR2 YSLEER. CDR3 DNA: TGCGCCAGCAGCCAAGAGAGGGGCAGGGGGTTCTCCTACAATGAGCAGTTCTTC. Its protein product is CASSQERGRGFSYNEQFF.

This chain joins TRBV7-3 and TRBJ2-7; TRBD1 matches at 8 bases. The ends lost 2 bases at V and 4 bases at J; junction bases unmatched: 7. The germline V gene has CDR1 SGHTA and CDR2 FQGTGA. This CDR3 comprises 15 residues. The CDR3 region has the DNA TGTGCCAGCAGCTTATCCCCAGGGGGCCAGTACGAGCAGTACTTC. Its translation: CASSLSPGGQYEQYF.

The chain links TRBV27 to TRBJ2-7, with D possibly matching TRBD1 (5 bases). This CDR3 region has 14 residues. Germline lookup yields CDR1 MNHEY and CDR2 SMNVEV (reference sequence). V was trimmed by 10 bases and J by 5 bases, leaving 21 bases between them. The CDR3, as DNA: TGTGCCATCCCGAACGGTAGGCAAGGGGACGAGCAGTACTTC. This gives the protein CAIPNGRQGDEQYF.

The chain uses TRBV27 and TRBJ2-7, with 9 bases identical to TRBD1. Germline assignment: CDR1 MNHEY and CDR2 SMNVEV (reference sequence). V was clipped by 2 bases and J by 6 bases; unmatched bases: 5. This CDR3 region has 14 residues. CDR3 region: CASSLPGQGGEQYF. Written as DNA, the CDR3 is TGTGCCAGCAGTTTACCGGGACAGGGTGGCGAGCAGTACTTC.

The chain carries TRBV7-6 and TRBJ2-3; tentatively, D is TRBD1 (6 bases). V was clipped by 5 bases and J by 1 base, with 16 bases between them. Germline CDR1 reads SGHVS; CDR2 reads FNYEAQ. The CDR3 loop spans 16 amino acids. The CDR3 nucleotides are TGTGCCAGCAGCCAGGGGATGGTAGTAGGCACAGATACGCAGTATTTT. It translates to CASSQGMVVGTDTQYF. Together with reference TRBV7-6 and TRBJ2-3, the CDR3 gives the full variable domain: GAGVSQSPRYKVTKRGQDVALRCDPISGHVSLYWYRQALGQGPEFLTYFNYEAQQDKSGLPNDRFSAERPEGSISTLTIQRTEQRDSAMYRCASSQGMVVGTDTQYFGPGTRLTVL.